The T cell receptor beta chain described here comes from a study of control samples from healthy donors and cancer patients (dated by TCRdb to 2019 to 2021). Libraries were prepared through the immunoSEQ multiplex PCR assay. What TCRdb holds here is the immuneACCESS table cut down to in-frame rearrangements. Part of the clones is not present; checked against another copy, under half of the missing clones reflect an unresolved V gene, and the others are unexplained. Within this sample are roughly 76,000 clones, with roughly 93% of them counted one time only. Around 4.5% of the sample goes to the ten largest clones. From V the trimming removes 4 bases and from J it removes 4 bases, while the gene matches leave 10 bases of the junction unaccounted for. CDR1 and CDR2 (SGHDT, YYEEEE) derive from the germline V gene. The CDR3 sequence holds 16 residues, the cysteine and phenylalanine included. The read is trimmed to its CDR3 DNA, 48 bases read in frame from base 1.

As for this clone: No cognate antigen has been identified for it. No quality values exist for individual bases; no much larger clone is one base distant.

The sequenced sample was blood. This receptor was taken from a woman under 30 in good health. Recombination linked TRBV5-6 to TRBJ1-2; 10 central bases correspond to TRBD1. Read as DNA, the sequence is TGTGCCAGCAGCCCGGGACAGGGGCGCCACCTCTATGGCTACACCTTC. Its protein is CASSPGQGRHLYGYTF.